This T cell receptor beta chain emerged from a study of blood T cell repertoires in COVID-19. TCRdb's copy holds only in-frame clones and misses some; the assay was immunoSEQ multiplex PCR. The sample shows about 200,000 clones, 87% of them seen only once. This CDR3 has 14 residues. V shed 5 bases and J shed 2 bases, with 10 bases lying between them. The V gene's germline CDR1 is MNHEY and CDR2 SMNVEV (reference sequence). Sequences were obtained from PBMCs or T cells enriched from blood (not recorded which). The chain couples TRBV27 to TRBJ1-5, with a weak D call TRBD1 (5 bases). This TCR was sampled from a young woman who had recovered from COVID-19. This CDR3 reads CASSPGHGNQPQHF. In nucleotides, the CDR3 is TGTGCCAGCAGTCCAGGACACGGCAATCAGCCCCAGCATTTT.